The 23 T cell receptor beta chains below were found in one sample sequenced in a study of post-analysis software for immune sequencing data. Broader study findings: About 5 TRBV segments (TRBV5-6, TRBV5-1 and TRBV20-1 among them) occurred more frequently in patients than in controls.

These receptors' targets are unknown. Unique molecular identifiers were built into the TCR beta cDNA libraries. TCRdb reprocessed the PCR reads via MiXCR and lists one record per CDR3 protein. Altogether around 710,000 distinct CDR3 sequences are present, just over 45% being singletons, with the ten largest covering 4.9%. Sample: blood. These receptors all stem from a girl between 5 and 17 years old with multiple sclerosis.

This clonotype was detected once. The rearrangement uses TRBV12-3 or TRBV12-4 and TRBJ1-2; D perhaps matches TRBD1 (6 bases). The CDR3 runs 15 residues. Deletions cut 6 bases from V and 4 bases from J, with 18 bases between. CDR3 sequence reads: CASSLFRDTGYGYTF. In DNA form, the CDR3 reads TGTGCCAGCAGCCTTTTTCGGGACACCGGCTATGGCTACACCTTC.

In this sample, this clonotype turned up many times. This chain connects TRBV27 to TRBJ2-4; possible D gene TRBD2, 7 bases. Trimming shortened V by 5 bases and J by 0 bases, and 14 bases separated the two germline ends. The CDR3 runs 16 residues. Germline CDR1 and CDR2: MNHEY and SMNVEV (reference sequence). The CDR3 coding sequence is TGTGCCAGCAGTAAAAGGGGGGGTATAGCCAAAAACATTCAGTACTTC. It yields the protein CASSKRGGIAKNIQYF.

This rearrangement joins TRBV20-1 to TRBJ2-5, with 7 bases fitting TRBD2. Trimming cost V 1 base and J 3 bases; bases outside gene matches: 8. CDR3 length: 15 amino acids. Germline V gene data show CDR1 as DFQATT and CDR2 as SNEGSKA (reference sequence). Here the CDR3 reads CSARATSPVEETQYF. CDR3 nucleotide sequence: TGCAGTGCTAGAGCGACTAGCCCGGTAGAAGAGACCCAGTACTTC.

The chain is built from TRBV4-3 and TRBJ2-1; 8 positions agree with TRBD2. The CDR3 sequence is 20 residues long. Unmatched junction bases numbered 15, after V lost 0 bases and J lost 2 bases. Germline V CDR1 and CDR2: LGHNA, YSLEER. The CDR3 DNA sequence: TGCGCCAGCAGCCAAGATTGGGATCGTAGCGGGGCGGGGCCCTACAATGAGCAGTTCTTC. Translated: CASSQDWDRSGAGPYNEQFF.

This clonotype occurred a few times. The V and J genes are TRBV6-2 or TRBV6-3 and TRBJ2-7; D is unresolved. The CDR3 spans 11 residues. The V gene's germline CDR1 is MNHEY and CDR2 SVGEGT. V was shortened by 5 bases and J by 8 bases, with 10 bases between the two germline ends. CDR3 bases: TGTGCCAGCAGTGGACGCGAAAAGCAGTACTTC. Translated, it gives CASSGREKQYF.

A word on this clonotype: A junction end diverges from the germline sequence, so it may reflect a read error. The chain is built from TRBV6-5 and TRBJ2-3; 9 nucleotides match TRBD2. Per germline, CDR1 MNHEY and CDR2 SVGAGI. CDR3 size: 12 residues. The CDR3 protein is CVSISAGGTQYF. As DNA, the CDR3 is TGTGTCAGCATTTCAGCGGGGGGTACGCAGTATTTT.

This clonotype was observed a handful of times. This sequence joins TRBV7-2 and TRBJ2-7; possible D gene TRBD1, 5 bases. V dropped 5 bases and J dropped 0 bases, with 14 bases sitting between them. Germline V lookup: CDR1 SGHTA, CDR2 FQGNSA. CDR3 length equals 15 residues. The CDR3 is CASSQTGLSSYEQYF. The CDR3 DNA reads as TGTGCCAGCAGCCAAACAGGCCTCAGCTCCTACGAGCAGTACTTC.

This clonotype was picked up many times. This chain links TRBV6-5 with TRBJ2-1; TRBD1 matches 8 bases. Germline values: CDR1 MNHEY, CDR2 SVGAGI. The CDR3 contains 15 residues. With 3 bases clipped from V and 9 bases from J, the junction kept 10 bases outside the gene matches. The CDR3 DNA follows: TGTGCCAGCAGTTATTCTCCGGACAGGGCGGGTGAGCAGTTCTTC. It yields the protein CASSYSPDRAGEQFF.

This clonotype was recorded at least ten times. The chain has TRBV5-1 and TRBJ2-5, with TRBD2 matching 7 bases. The V segment lost 3 bases and the J segment 2 bases; nucleotides outside the gene matches: 4. The germline CDR1 and CDR2 sequences are SGHRS and YFSETQ. This CDR3 comprises 14 residues. The CDR3 DNA reads TGCGCCAGCAGCTCGTGGGGGGGTCAAGAGACCCAGTACTTC. Translation: CASSSWGGQETQYF.

The sample holds a few counts of this clonotype. The chain employs TRBV5-6 and TRBJ2-7; D remains ambiguous. V was pared by 0 bases and J by 2 bases, with 9 bases between. CDR3 length equals 14 residues. CDR1 is SGHDT and CDR2 is YYEEEE in the germline V gene. CDR3 region: CASSLGANPYEQYF. DNA of the CDR3: TGTGCCAGCAGCTTGGGTGCAAACCCCTACGAGCAGTACTTC.

This clonotype was found a few times. The V and J genes are TRBV6-5 and TRBJ1-1, with a weak D call TRBD1 (6 bases). Trimming cost V 1 base and J 11 bases, with 14 bases left between them. CDR1 is MNHEY, CDR2 SVGAGI, per germline. This CDR3 is 13 amino acids long. CDR3 residues: CASSYYGGGDAFF. CDR3 in DNA: TGTGCCAGCAGTTACTACGGGGGCGGAGACGCTTTCTTT.

The rearrangement joins TRBV4-1 to TRBJ2-7; D is uncertain. This CDR3 spans 13 amino acids. Trimming removed 3 bases at V and 0 bases at J, with 6 bases between. The germline gives CDR1 MGHRA, CDR2 YSYEKL. For the CDR3, the DNA is TGCGCCAGCAGCCACAGCACCTCCTACGAGCAGTACTTC. Encoded protein: CASSHSTSYEQYF.

The rearrangement links TRBV28 to TRBJ1-2, with TRBD1 identical over 8 bases. This CDR3 region has 17 residues. Germline-derived CDR1 and CDR2 are MDHEN and SYDVKM. V trimming: 1 base; J trimming: 4 bases; junction bases outside the gene matches: 11. The CDR3 DNA is TGTGCCAGCAGTTTATTAGGACAGGGTGCGGCGGGCTATGGCTACACCTTC. The encoded protein is CASSLLGQGAAGYGYTF.

The chain employs TRBV21-1 and TRBJ2-3; the table's D call of TRBD1 was not tested on the DNA. TRBV21-1 corresponds to a pseudogene. This CDR3 spans 17 amino acids. CDR3 nucleotides: TGTGCCAGCAGCTACGGTACCAAAAAGGGGTGCACAGATACGCAGTATTTT. The encoded protein is CASSYGTKKGCTDTQYF.

The rearrangement links TRBV20-1 to TRBJ2-3; D is ambiguous. This CDR3 contains 13 residues. V dropped 0 bases and J dropped 5 bases, with 9 bases sitting between them. Germline-derived CDR1 and CDR2 are DFQATT and SNEGSKA (reference sequence). The CDR3 sequence: CSARDVEIDTQYF. The CDR3, as DNA: TGCAGTGCTAGAGATGTGGAGATAGATACGCAGTATTTT.

The chain is built from TRBV9 and TRBJ2-7; 12 bases are a match to TRBD2. Germline V gene data show CDR1 as SGDLS and CDR2 as YYNGEE. The CDR3 covers 15 residues. Trimming cost V 3 bases and J 3 bases; bases outside gene matches: 4. This CDR3 is CASSESGLAGYEQYF. DNA for the CDR3: TGTGCCAGCAGCGAGTCGGGACTAGCGGGCTACGAGCAGTACTTC.

CDR3 in DNA: TGTGCCAGCAGCCCAAACGGGCAGACCAATGAAAAACTGTTTTTT. It is translated as CASSPNGQTNEKLFF. This sequence joins TRBV7-2 and TRBJ1-4; D remains ambiguous. This CDR3 is 15 amino acids long. V was clipped by 5 bases and J by 5 bases, with 15 bases between them. CDR1 and CDR2 (germline): SGHTA, FQGNSA.

V is TRBV7-8 and J is TRBJ2-7, with 12 bases lining up with TRBD2. The J call is uncertain, as TRBJ2-5 better fits the DNA end. Germline CDR1 and CDR2: SGHVS and FQNEAQ. The CDR3 runs to 16 residues. The chain's CDR3 is CASSLAPGLAGETQYF. The CDR3 region has the DNA TGTGCCAGCAGCTTAGCGCCGGGACTAGCGGGAGAGACCCAGTACTTC.

This clonotype was counted at least ten times. The CDR3 is CASSQVDIISYNEQFF. Written as DNA, the CDR3 is TGCGCCAGCAGCCAAGTGGACATAATCTCCTACAATGAGCAGTTCTTC. The rearrangement uses TRBV4-1 and TRBJ2-1; possibly TRBD1 for D (5 bases). There are 16 residues in the CDR3. Trimming removed 1 base from V and 0 bases from J, with 10 bases in between. Germline CDR1 is MGHRA and CDR2 is YSYEKL.

V and J are TRBV6-2 or TRBV6-3 and TRBJ2-6, with a possible D match to TRBD1 (5 bases). The germline gives CDR1 MNHEY, CDR2 SVGEGT. V was trimmed by 8 bases and J by 2 bases, leaving 13 bases between them. CDR3 length equals 15 residues. The CDR3: CASSPGSTGANVLTF. The CDR3 DNA follows: TGTGCCAGCTCACCAGGGTCGACTGGGGCCAACGTCCTGACTTTC.

The chain combines TRBV5-1 with TRBJ2-5, with a tentative D call TRBD1 (5 bases). Trimming took off 6 bases at V and 2 bases at J, with 8 bases between the two ends. Germline loops: CDR1 SGHRS, CDR2 YFSETQ. The CDR3 runs to 12 residues. This CDR3 is CASMQGQETQYF. CDR3 coding DNA: TGCGCCAGCATGCAGGGACAAGAGACCCAGTACTTC.

This clonotype was picked up a small number of times. The rearrangement links TRBV4-3 to TRBJ2-3; TRBD2 aligns across 7 bases. CDR3 length: 15 residues. Looked up from germline, CDR1 is LGHNA and CDR2 is YSLEER. Trimming removed 1 base from V and 1 base from J; junction bases left unmatched: 2. The CDR3 DNA reads as TGCGCCAGCAGCCAAGTAACTAGCGGCACAGATACGCAGTATTTT. Translation: CASSQVTSGTDTQYF.

The gene calls are TRBV4-2 and TRBJ2-1; tentatively, D is TRBD2 (6 bases). The CDR3 extends over 12 amino acids. V was clipped by 4 bases and J by 6 bases, with 7 bases between them. Germline V CDR1 and CDR2: LGHNA, YNFKEQ. CDR3 protein: CASSRGINEQFF. CDR3 DNA: TGTGCCAGCAGCCGCGGGATCAATGAGCAGTTCTTC.